This T cell receptor beta chain was identified during a study of cytomegalovirus exposure and HLA in healthy donors. Participants comprised healthy donors of bone marrow. Germline V gives CDR1 SGHAT, CDR2 FQNNGV. This CDR3 spans 16 amino acids. J lost 0 bases, V lost 5 bases, and 5 bases had no gene match. In the PCR, 60 Vbeta and 13 Jbeta primers were used. Assay used: immunoSEQ multiplex PCR; TCRdb lists only in-frame clones, some missing. The profile shows 190,000 or so clones, 80% to 85% of them singletons. General study points: TCR beta V- and J-gene trimming, according to a later analysis, was linked to a missense DCLRE1C variant. It was confirmed in vitro that a few of the CMV-associated chains were specific for CMV antigens.

For this clone: Its antigen remains unknown.

This TCR came from a man aged 45-65 years in good health and CMV-seronegative. Sequencing was carried out using PBMCs. The rearrangement joins TRBV11-2 to TRBJ2-2; 8 nucleotides agree with TRBD2. The CDR3 sequence is CASSVTSGPNTGELFF. CDR3 bases: TGTGCCAGCAGCGTCACTAGCGGCCCGAACACCGGGGAGCTGTTTTTT.